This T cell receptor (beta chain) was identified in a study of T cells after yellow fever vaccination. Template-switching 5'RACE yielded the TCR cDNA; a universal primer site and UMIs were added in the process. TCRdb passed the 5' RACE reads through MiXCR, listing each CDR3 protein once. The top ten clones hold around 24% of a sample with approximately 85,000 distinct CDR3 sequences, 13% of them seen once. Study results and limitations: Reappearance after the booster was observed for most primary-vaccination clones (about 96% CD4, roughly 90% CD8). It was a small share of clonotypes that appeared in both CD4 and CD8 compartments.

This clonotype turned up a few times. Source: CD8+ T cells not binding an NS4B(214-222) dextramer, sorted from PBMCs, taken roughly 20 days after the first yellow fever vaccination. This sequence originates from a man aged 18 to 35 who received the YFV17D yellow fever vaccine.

This chain's CDR3 is CASSPPGMNTEAFF. CDR3 DNA sequence: TGTGCCAGCAGCCCGCCGGGAATGAACACTGAAGCTTTCTTT. The chain couples TRBV5-5 to TRBJ1-1; D unresolved. The V gene's germline CDR1 is SGHKS and CDR2 YYEKEE (reference sequence). The CDR3 is made up of 14 amino acids. Between the trimmed V and J ends, which lost 4 bases and 0 bases, there was a span of 10 bases.